This paragraph reports one TCR beta chain. The antigen is undetermined. The data are from a study of cytomegalovirus exposure and HLA in healthy donors. Primers for the PCR totalled 60 Vbeta and 13 Jbeta. Sequenced by immunoSEQ multiplex PCR; TCRdb stores in-frame clones only, minus some. The data show 150,000 to 200,000 clones, approximately 71% seen once. Per germline, CDR1 MGHRA and CDR2 YSYEKL. The CDR3 contains 15 residues. Trimming cost V 0 bases and J 0 bases, with 8 bases left between them. The study, taken as a whole, reports: The classifier reportedly diagnosed cytomegalovirus status with high specificity and sensitivity. HLA allele associations emerged for around 16,000 TCR beta sequences in a later analysis, at 0.05 false discovery rate.

The chain links TRBV4-1 to TRBJ1-1, with unresolved D. This TCR came from a man aged 50-59 years in good health and CMV-seronegative. The sample taken for sequencing was PBMCs. CDR3 loop: CASSQDNYMNTEAFF. CDR3 DNA sequence: TGCGCCAGCAGCCAAGATAACTACATGAACACTGAAGCTTTCTTT.